This TCR beta chain was captured by sequencing in a study of spatial heterogeneity in lung cancer. About the research overall: Strong correlation linked TCR transcript counts in tumor regions to a T cell module score derived from matched bulk RNA-seq. Study-level results: One measure, the expanded intratumoral alpha and beta TCR count, tracked tumor mutation counts.

A single record per CDR3 protein comes from TCRdb applying MiXCR to the 5' RACE reads. The table shows more than 20,000 distinct CDR3 sequences, with 5% to 7% occurring only once. Time point described: sample taken at primary tumor resection. Remarks on this clonotype: Its antigen is not identified. A much bigger clone sits one base away, suggesting this may be a read error.

The sequence was obtained from a male donor with early-stage non-small cell lung cancer. The material was lung tumor tissue, obtained at surgery.

The CDR3 bases are TGTACCAGCAGCTTGGGGACTAGCGGGAGAGCCGAGCAGTACTTC. This codes for CTSSLGTSGRAEQYF. The chain joins TRBV5-4 to TRBJ2-7; 14 nucleotides match TRBD2. The CDR3 is made up of 15 amino acids. Looked up from germline, CDR1 is SGHNT and CDR2 is YYREEE (reference sequence).